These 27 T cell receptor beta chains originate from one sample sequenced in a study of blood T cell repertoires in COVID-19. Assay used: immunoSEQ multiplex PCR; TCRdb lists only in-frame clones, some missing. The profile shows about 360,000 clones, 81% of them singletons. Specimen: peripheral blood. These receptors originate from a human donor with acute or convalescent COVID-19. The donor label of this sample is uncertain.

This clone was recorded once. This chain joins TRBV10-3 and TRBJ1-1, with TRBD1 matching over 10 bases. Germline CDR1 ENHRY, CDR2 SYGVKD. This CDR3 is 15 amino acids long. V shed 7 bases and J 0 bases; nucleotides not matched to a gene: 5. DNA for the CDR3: TGTGCCATCACCCCTGGGACAGGGGTGAACACTGAAGCTTTCTTT. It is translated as CAITPGTGVNTEAFF.

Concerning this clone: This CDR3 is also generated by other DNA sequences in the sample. The CDR3 loop is CASSLGGGGSYEQYF. The CDR3 DNA is TGTGCCAGCAGTTTAGGTGGCGGGGGAAGCTACGAGCAGTACTTC. The chain employs TRBV28 and TRBJ2-7; TRBD2 agrees at 7 bases. The J segment lost 3 bases and the V segment lost 2 bases, leaving 7 bases of the junction unmatched. The CDR3 is made up of 15 amino acids. Germline CDR1 is MDHEN and CDR2 is SYDVKM.

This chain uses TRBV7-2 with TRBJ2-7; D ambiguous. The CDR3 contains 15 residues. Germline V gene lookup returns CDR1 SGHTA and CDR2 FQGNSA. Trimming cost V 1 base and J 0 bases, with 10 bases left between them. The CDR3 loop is CASSLVGLGSYEQYF. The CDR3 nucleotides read TGTGCCAGCAGCTTAGTTGGGCTCGGCTCCTACGAGCAGTACTTC.

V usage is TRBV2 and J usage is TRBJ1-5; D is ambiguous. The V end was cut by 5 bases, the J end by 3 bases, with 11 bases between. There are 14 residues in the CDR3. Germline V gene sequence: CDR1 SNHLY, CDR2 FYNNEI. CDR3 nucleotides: TGTGCCAGCAGTTATGAGGCCCTCAATCAGCCCCAGCATTTT. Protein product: CASSYEALNQPQHF.

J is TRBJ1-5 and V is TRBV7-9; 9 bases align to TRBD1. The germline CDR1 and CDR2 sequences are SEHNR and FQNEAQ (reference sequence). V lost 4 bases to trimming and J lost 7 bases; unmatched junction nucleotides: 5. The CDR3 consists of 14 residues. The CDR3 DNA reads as TGTGCCAGCAGCTCCCCGGGACAGGGACAGCCCCAGCATTTT. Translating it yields CASSSPGQGQPQHF.

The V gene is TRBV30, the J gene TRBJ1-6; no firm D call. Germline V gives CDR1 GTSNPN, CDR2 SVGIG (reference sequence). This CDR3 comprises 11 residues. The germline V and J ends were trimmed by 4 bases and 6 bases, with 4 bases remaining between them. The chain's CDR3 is CAWTSNSPLHF. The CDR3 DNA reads TGTGCCTGGACGTCTAATTCACCCCTCCACTTT.

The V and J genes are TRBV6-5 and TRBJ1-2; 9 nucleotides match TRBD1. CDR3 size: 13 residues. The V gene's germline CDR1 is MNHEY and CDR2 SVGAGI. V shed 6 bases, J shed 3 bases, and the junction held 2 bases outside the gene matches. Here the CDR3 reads CASRGTGHYGYTF. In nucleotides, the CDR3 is TGTGCCAGCAGAGGGACAGGGCACTATGGCTACACCTTC.

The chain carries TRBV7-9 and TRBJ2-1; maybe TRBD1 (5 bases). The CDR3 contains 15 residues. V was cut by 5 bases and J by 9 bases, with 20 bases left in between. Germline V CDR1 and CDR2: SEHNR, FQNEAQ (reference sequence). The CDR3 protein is CASSLSRALGVEQFF. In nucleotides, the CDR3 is TGTGCCAGCAGCCTTTCAAGGGCCCTAGGGGTTGAGCAGTTCTTC.

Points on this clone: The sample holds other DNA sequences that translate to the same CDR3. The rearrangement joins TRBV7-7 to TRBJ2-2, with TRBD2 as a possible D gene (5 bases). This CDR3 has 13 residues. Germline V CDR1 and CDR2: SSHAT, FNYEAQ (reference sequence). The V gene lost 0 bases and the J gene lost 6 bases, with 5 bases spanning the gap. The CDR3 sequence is CASSLAGAGELFF. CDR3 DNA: TGTGCCAGCAGCTTAGCGGGAGCCGGGGAGCTGTTTTTT.

This chain's CDR3 is CASSLRGPAGRDEQYF. In DNA, the CDR3 is TGTGCCAGCAGTTTACGTGGGCCAGCCGGTCGTGACGAGCAGTACTTC. This chain links TRBV28 with TRBJ2-7; D uncertain. From germline, CDR1 is MDHEN and CDR2 SYDVKM. The CDR3 has 16 amino acids. Deletions cut 2 bases from V and 5 bases from J, with 19 bases between.

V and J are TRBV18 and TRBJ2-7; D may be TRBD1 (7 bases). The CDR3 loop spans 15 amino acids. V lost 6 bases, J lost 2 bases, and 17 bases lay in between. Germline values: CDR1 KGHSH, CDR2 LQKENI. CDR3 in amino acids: CASSKRQGGTYEQYF. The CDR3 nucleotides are TGTGCCAGCTCCAAAAGACAGGGAGGAACCTACGAGCAGTACTTC.

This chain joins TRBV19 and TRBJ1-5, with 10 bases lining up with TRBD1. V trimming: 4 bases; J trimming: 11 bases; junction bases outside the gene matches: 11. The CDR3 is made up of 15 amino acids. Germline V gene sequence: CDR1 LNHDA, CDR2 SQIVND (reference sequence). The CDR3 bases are TGTGCCAGTAGTAATTACGACAGGGGGCCCCCGTCCCAGCATTTT. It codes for CASSNYDRGPPSQHF. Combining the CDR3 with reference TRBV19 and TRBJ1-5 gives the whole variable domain DGGITQSPKYLFRKEGQNVTLSCEQNLNHDAMYWYRQDPGQGLRLIYYSQIVNDFQKGDIAEGYSVSREKKESFPLTVTSAQKNPTAFYLCASSNYDRGPPSQHFGDGTRLSIL.

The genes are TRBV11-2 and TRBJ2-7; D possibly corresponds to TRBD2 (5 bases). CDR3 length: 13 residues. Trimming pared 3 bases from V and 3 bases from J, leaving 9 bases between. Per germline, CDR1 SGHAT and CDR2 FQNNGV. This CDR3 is CASSFDYRYEQYF. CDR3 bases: TGTGCCAGCAGCTTCGACTACCGCTACGAGCAGTACTTC.

In nucleotides, the CDR3 is TGTGCCAGCAGAAATCTTGGGACAGGGCAAACTGAAGCTTTCTTT. Its protein product is CASRNLGTGQTEAFF. The gene calls are TRBV6-5 and TRBJ1-1; the match to TRBD1 covers 9 bases. This CDR3 has 15 amino acids. V shed 6 bases and J 5 bases; nucleotides not matched to a gene: 10. The germline V gene has CDR1 MNHEY and CDR2 SVGAGI.

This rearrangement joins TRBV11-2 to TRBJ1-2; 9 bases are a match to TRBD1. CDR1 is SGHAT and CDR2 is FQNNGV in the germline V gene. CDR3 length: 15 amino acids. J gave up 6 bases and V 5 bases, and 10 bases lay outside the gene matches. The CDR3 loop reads CASSRLYGQGHGYTF. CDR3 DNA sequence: TGTGCCAGCAGCAGATTGTATGGACAGGGGCATGGCTACACCTTC.

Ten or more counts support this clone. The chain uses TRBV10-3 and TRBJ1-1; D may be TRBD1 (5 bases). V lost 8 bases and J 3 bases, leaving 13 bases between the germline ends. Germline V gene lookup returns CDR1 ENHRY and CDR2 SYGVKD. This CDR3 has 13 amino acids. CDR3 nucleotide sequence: TGTGCCATCGGTCAACAGGAATACACTGAAGCTTTCTTT. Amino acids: CAIGQQEYTEAFF.

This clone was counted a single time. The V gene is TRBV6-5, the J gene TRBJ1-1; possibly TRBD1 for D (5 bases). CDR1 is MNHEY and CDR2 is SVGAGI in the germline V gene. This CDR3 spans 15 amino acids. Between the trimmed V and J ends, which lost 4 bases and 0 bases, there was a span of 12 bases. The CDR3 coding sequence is TGTGCCAGCAGTTCAAAGACAGCGATGAACACTGAAGCTTTCTTT. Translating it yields CASSSKTAMNTEAFF.

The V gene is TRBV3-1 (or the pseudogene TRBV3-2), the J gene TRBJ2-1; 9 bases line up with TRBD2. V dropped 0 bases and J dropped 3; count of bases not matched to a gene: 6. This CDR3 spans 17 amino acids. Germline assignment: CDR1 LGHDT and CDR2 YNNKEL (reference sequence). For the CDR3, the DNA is TGTGCCAGCAGCCAAGACTGGCTAGCGGGGAACTACAATGAGCAGTTCTTC. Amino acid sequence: CASSQDWLAGNYNEQFF.

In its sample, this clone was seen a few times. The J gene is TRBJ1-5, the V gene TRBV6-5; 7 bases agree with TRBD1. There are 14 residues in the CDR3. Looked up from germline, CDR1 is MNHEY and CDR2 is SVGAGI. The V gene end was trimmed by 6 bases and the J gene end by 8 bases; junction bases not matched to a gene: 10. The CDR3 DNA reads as TGTGCCAGCAGAAGGGGACAGTTAGACGAGCCCCAGCATTTT. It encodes CASRRGQLDEPQHF.

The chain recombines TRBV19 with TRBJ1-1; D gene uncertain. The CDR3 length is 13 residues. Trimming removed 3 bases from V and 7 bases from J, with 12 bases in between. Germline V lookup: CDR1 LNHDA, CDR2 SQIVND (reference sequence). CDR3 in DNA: TGTGCCAGTAGTATTGAAGGGAGAGGTGAAGCTTTCTTT. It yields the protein CASSIEGRGEAFF. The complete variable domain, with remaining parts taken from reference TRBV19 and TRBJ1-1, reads DGGITQSPKYLFRKEGQNVTLSCEQNLNHDAMYWYRQDPGQGLRLIYYSQIVNDFQKGDIAEGYSVSREKKESFPLTVTSAQKNPTAFYLCASSIEGRGEAFFGQGTRLTVV.

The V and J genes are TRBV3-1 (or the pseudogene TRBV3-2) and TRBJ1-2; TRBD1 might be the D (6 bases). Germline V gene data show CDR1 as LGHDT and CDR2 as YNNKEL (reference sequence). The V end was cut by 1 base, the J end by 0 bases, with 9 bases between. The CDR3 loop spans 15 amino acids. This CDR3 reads CASSQGTASNYGYTF. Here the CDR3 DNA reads TGTGCCAGCAGCCAAGGGACAGCATCTAACTATGGCTACACCTTC.

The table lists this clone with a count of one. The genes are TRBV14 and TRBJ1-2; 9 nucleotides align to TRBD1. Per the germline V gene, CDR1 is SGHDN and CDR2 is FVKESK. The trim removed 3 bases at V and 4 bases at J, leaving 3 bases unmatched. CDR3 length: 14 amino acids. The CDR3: CASSQRGQGYGYTF. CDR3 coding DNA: TGTGCCAGCAGCCAGAGGGGACAGGGCTATGGCTACACCTTC.

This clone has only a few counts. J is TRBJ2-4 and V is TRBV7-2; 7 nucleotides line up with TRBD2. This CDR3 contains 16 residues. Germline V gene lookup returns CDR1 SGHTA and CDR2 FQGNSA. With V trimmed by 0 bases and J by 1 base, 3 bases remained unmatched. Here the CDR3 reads CASSLAGGSAKNIQYF. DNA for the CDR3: TGTGCCAGCAGCTTAGCGGGGGGGTCGGCCAAAAACATTCAGTACTTC.

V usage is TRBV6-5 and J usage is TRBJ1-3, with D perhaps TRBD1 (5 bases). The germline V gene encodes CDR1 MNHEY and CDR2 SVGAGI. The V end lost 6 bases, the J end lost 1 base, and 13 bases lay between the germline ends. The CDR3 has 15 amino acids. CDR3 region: CASRAPQGSGNTIYF. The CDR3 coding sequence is TGTGCCAGCAGAGCTCCCCAGGGTTCTGGAAACACCATATATTTT.

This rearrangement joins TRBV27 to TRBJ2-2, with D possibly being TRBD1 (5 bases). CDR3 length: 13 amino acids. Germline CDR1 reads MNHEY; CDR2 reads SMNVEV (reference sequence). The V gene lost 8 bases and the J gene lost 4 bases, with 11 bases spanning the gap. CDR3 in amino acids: CASGAAVTGELFF. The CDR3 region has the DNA TGTGCCAGCGGGGCGGCCGTCACCGGGGAGCTGTTTTTT.

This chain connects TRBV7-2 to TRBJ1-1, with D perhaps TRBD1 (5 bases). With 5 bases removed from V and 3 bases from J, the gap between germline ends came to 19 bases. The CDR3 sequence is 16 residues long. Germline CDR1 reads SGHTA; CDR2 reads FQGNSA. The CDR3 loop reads CASSVMGGAGDTEAFF. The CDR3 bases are TGTGCCAGCAGCGTTATGGGGGGAGCGGGGGACACTGAAGCTTTCTTT. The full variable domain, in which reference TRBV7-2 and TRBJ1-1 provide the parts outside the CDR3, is GAGVSQSPSNKVTEKGKDVELRCDPISGHTALYWYRQSLGQGLEFLIYFQGNSAPDKSGLPSDRFSAERTGGSVSTLTIQRTQQEDSAVYLCASSVMGGAGDTEAFFGQGTRLTVV.

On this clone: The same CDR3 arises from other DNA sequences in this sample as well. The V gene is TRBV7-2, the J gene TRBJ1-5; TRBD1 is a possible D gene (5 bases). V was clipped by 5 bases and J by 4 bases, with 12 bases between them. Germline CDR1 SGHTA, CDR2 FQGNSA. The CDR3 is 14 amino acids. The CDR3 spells CASSLQGGNQPQHF. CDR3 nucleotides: TGTGCCAGCAGCCTTCAGGGTGGGAATCAGCCCCAGCATTTT.